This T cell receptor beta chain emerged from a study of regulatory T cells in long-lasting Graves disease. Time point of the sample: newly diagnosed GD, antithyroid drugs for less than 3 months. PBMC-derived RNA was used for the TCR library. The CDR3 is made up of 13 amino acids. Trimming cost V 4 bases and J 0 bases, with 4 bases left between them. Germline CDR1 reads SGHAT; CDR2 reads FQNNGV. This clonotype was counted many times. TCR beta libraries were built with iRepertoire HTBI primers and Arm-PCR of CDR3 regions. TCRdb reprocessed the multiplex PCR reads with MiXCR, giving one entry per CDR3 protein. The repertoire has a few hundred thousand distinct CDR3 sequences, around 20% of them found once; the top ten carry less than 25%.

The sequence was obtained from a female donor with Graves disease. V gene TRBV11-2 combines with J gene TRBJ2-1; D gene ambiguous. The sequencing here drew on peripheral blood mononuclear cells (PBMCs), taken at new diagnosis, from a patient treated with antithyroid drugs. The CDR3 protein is CASSSSSYNEQFF. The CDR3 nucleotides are TGTGCCAGCAGCTCTAGCTCCTACAATGAGCAGTTCTTC. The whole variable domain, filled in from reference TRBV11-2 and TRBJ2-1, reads EAGVAQSPRYKIIEKRQSVAFWCNPISGHATLYWYQQILGQGPKLLIQFQNNGVVDDSQLPKDRFSAERLKGVDSTLKIQPAKLEDSAVYLCASSSSSYNEQFFGPGTRLTVL.